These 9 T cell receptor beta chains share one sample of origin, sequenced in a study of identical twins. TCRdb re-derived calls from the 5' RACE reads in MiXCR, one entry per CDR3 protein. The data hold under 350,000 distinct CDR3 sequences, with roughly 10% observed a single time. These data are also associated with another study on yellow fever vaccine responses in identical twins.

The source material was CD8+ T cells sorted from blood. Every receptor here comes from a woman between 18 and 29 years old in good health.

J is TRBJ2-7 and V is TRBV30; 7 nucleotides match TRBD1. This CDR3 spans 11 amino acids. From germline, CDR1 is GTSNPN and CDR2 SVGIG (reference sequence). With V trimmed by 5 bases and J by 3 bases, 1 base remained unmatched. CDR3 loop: CAWRTGYEQYF. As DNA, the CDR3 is TGTGCCTGGCGGACAGGCTACGAGCAGTACTTC.

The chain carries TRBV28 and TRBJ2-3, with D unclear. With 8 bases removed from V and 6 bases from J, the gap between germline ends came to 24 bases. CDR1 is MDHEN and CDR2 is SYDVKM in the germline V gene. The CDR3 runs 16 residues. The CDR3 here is CASSVHHRQAADTQYF. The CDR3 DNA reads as TGTGCCAGCTCCGTACACCACCGGCAGGCAGCGGATACGCAGTATTTT.

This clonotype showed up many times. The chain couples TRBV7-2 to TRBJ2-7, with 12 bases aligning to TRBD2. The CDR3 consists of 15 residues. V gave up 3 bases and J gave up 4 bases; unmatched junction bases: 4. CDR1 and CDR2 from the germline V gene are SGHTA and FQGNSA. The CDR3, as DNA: TGTGCCAGCAGCTTTGGACTAGCGGGGTCGTACGAGCAGTACTTC. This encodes CASSFGLAGSYEQYF.

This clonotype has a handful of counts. As DNA, the CDR3 is TGCGCCAGTAGGATGCGAGAGACCCAGTACTTC. Translation gives CASRMRETQYF. The genes are TRBV5-1 and TRBJ2-5; D gene uncertain. The germline CDR1 and CDR2 sequences are SGHRS and YFSETQ. This CDR3 region has 11 residues. V lost 8 bases and J lost 4, with 9 bases in between.

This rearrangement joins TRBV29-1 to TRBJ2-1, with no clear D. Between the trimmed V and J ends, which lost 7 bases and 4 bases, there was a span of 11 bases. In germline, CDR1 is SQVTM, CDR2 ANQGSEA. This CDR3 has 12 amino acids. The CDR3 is CSGFRLYNEQFF. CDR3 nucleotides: TGCAGCGGGTTTCGACTTTACAATGAGCAGTTCTTC.

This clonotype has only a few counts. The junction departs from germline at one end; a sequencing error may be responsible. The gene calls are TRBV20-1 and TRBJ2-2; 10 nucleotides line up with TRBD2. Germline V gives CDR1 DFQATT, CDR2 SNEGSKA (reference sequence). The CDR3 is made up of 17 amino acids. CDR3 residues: CCARDRVSGRAPGELFF. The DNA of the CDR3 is TGCTGTGCTAGAGATCGAGTGAGCGGGAGGGCCCCCGGGGAGCTGTTTTTT.

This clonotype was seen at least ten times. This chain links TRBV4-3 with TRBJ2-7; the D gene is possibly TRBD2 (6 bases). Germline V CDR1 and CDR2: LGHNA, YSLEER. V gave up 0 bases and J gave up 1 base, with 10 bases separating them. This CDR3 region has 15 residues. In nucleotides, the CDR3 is TGCGCCAGCAGCCAAGATCGGGAGCCGTCCTACGAGCAGTACTTC. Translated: CASSQDREPSYEQYF.

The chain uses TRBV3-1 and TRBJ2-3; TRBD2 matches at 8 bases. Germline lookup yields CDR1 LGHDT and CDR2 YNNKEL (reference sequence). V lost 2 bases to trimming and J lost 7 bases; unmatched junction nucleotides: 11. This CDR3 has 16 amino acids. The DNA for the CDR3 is TGTGCCAGCAGCCAATCCCCGGGGGGGCCTTTATATACGCAGTATTTT. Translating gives CASSQSPGGPLYTQYF.

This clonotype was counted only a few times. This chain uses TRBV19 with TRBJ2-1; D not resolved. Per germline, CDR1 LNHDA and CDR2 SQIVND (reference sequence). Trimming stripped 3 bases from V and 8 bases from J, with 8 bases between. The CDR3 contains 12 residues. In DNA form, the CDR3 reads TGTGCCAGTAGTATCTCCGAATATGAGCAGTTCTTC. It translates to CASSISEYEQFF.